These T cell receptor beta chains were read from a single sample in a study of CD8 T cells in Susac syndrome. TCRdb reanalysed the immunoSEQ multiplex PCR reads using MiXCR and keeps one entry per CDR3 protein. This repertoire shows about 90,000 distinct CDR3 sequences, about 93% found once; its top ten account for 0.32%. The sample taken for sequencing was CD8+ T cells from PBMCs. The receptors here all came from a human donor in good health. Both conserved end residues are part of each CDR3. A D gene is named only where the DNA matches it firmly. The size entry is marked missing in some rows and otherwise reads once, few, many or a size class.

TRBV7-9	TRBJ1-1	-	-	CASSPDRPHPEAFF	TGTGCCAGCAGTCCCGACAGGCCACACCCTGAAGCTTTCTTT
TRBV7-6	TRBJ2-2	-	once	CASSFSGAGGELFF	TGTGCCAGCAGCTTCTCCGGGGCCGGCGGGGAGCTGTTTTTT
TRBV9	TRBJ1-6	-	-	CASSPQQGLGSPLHF	TGTGCCAGCAGCCCCCAACAGGGTTTAGGTTCACCCCTCCACTTT
TRBV7-2	TRBJ2-3	-	-	CASSLVSSSTDTQYF	TGTGCCAGCAGCTTAGTTTCTTCTAGCACAGATACGCAGTATTTT
TRBV5-1	TRBJ2-1	-	-	CASGLRGFYNEQFF	TGCGCCAGCGGGCTGAGAGGGTTCTACAATGAGCAGTTCTTC
TRBV7-2	TRBJ2-5	-	-	CASSLMTITLETQYF	TGTGCCAGCAGCTTAATGACTATTACGTTAGAGACCCAGTACTTC
TRBV4-1	TRBJ1-2	-	once	CASSQVPGEGAVYGYTF	TGCGCCAGCAGCCAAGTTCCAGGTGAAGGGGCGGTCTATGGCTACACCTTC
TRBV29-1	TRBJ2-7	-	-	CSVVGDIVPYEQYF	TGCAGCGTCGTCGGGGACATTGTCCCCTACGAGCAGTACTTC
TRBV7-9	TRBJ2-5	TRBD2	-	CASSLLAGGLETQYF	TGTGCCAGCAGCTTACTAGCGGGGGGGCTGGAGACCCAGTACTTC
TRBV13	TRBJ1-2	-	-	CASSLPTDGNYGYTF	TGTGCCAGCAGCTTACCGACAGATGGAAACTATGGCTACACCTTC
TRBV19	TRBJ2-7	-	-	CASSIEEGSYEQYF	TGTGCCAGTAGTATAGAAGAGGGATCCTACGAGCAGTACTTC
TRBV28	TRBJ2-7	-	few	CASNTRAGRRYEQYF	TGTGCCAGCAACACCCGGGCAGGCCGACGATACGAGCAGTACTTC
TRBV20-1	TRBJ2-7	-	-	CSARDHATYEQYF	TGCAGTGCTAGAGATCACGCAACCTACGAGCAGTACTTC
TRBV6-4	TRBJ2-6	TRBD2	-	CASSDGGGSGANVLTF	TGTGCCAGCAGTGACGGGGGGGGCTCTGGGGCCAACGTCCTGACTTTC
TRBV9	TRBJ1-2	TRBD1	-	CASSGYKQGSYGYTF	TGTGCCAGCAGCGGATACAAACAGGGGTCCTATGGCTACACCTTC
TRBV7-6	TRBJ1-4	-	-	CASSPRPDRLHEKLFF	TGTGCCAGCAGCCCCCGCCCGGACCGCCTCCATGAAAAACTGTTTTTT
TRBV4-1	TRBJ1-5	TRBD1	-	CASSRTGSPDQPQHF	TGCGCCAGCAGCCGGACAGGGAGCCCGGATCAGCCCCAGCATTTT
TRBV29-1	TRBJ2-1	TRBD1	-	CSTAGTGDRNEQFF	TGCAGCACAGCCGGGACAGGGGATAGGAATGAGCAGTTCTTC
TRBV3-1	TRBJ2-1	-	once	CASSQGFGAYNEQFF	TGTGCCAGCAGCCAAGGGTTCGGGGCCTACAATGAGCAGTTCTTC
TRBV12-3/TRBV12-4	TRBJ1-1	-	-	CASTWAGMDEAFF	TGTGCCAGCACCTGGGCGGGGATGGATGAAGCTTTCTTT
TRBV2	TRBJ2-7	TRBD2	-	CASSEGTSVTYEQYF	TGTGCCAGCAGTGAAGGGACTAGCGTAACCTACGAGCAGTACTTC
TRBV21-1	TRBJ1-1	-	-	CASSKASKLNTEAFF	TGTGCCAGCAGCAAAGCGAGCAAATTGAACACTGAAGCTTTCTTT
TRBV6-5	TRBJ2-5	-	-	CASTSSRVQETQYF	TGTGCCAGCACTTCGTCTCGGGTCCAAGAGACCCAGTACTTC
TRBV13	TRBJ2-3	TRBD2	-	CASSPKLAVVPDTQYF	TGTGCCAGCAGCCCCAAACTAGCGGTGGTCCCAGATACGCAGTATTTT
TRBV7-9	TRBJ1-1	-	-	CASSPDSLEAFF	TGTGCCAGCAGCCCCGACTCCCTTGAAGCTTTCTTT
TRBV7-9	TRBJ1-5	TRBD1	-	CASTRTGVGNQPQHF	TGTGCCAGCACCAGGACAGGGGTTGGCAATCAGCCCCAGCATTTT
TRBV29-1	TRBJ1-2	-	-	CSVVEGRLGYGYTF	TGCAGCGTTGTTGAGGGACGGCTAGGCTATGGCTACACCTTC
TRBV11-2	TRBJ2-2	-	-	CASSPPRAGELFF	TGTGCCAGCAGCCCCCCCCGAGCCGGGGAGCTGTTTTTT
TRBV24-1	TRBJ2-5	-	few	CATGDGETQYF	TGTGCCACCGGGGACGGTGAGACCCAGTACTTC
TRBV11-2	TRBJ2-3	-	-	CASSFPTTGLASTDTQYF	TGTGCCAGCAGCTTTCCCACCACGGGGCTCGCCAGCACAGATACGCAGTATTTT
TRBV2	TRBJ2-3	TRBD2	-	CASSVWLAGTDTQYF	TGTGCCAGCAGTGTCTGGCTAGCGGGCACAGATACGCAGTATTTT
TRBV7-9	TRBJ1-1	-	-	CASSLEVPGAEAFF	TGTGCCAGCAGCTTAGAGGTTCCAGGGGCTGAAGCTTTCTTT
TRBV9	TRBJ2-6	-	-	CASSITGLGANVLTF	TGTGCCAGCAGCATTACAGGGCTCGGGGCCAACGTCCTGACTTTC
TRBV2	TRBJ1-1	-	once	CASSAYLNTEAFF	TGTGCCAGCAGTGCTTATCTCAACACTGAAGCTTTCTTT
TRBV5-4	TRBJ1-2	-	-	CASSLDRNRGYTF	TGTGCCAGCAGCTTGGATCGGAATCGAGGCTACACCTTC
TRBV20-1	TRBJ2-5	TRBD2	-	CSARGHGGGSWETQYF	TGCAGTGCTAGAGGGCACGGCGGGGGTAGTTGGGAGACCCAGTACTTC
TRBV27	TRBJ2-5	TRBD2	-	CASSLGRTSFFGETQYF	TGTGCCAGCAGTTTAGGCCGGACTAGTTTTTTTGGGGAGACCCAGTACTTC
TRBV7-9	TRBJ2-5	TRBD1	-	CASTTGDVTQYF	TGTGCCAGCACCACAGGGGACGTGACCCAGTACTTC
TRBV4-1	TRBJ1-4	-	-	CASSPHGGPTGELFF	TGCGCCAGCAGCCCTCATGGGGGTCCAACTGGGGAACTGTTTTTT
TRBV23-1	TRBJ1-1	TRBD1	once	CASSHQGALNTEAFF	TGCGCCAGCAGTCACCAGGGGGCCTTGAACACTGAAGCTTTCTTT
TRBV5-6	TRBJ2-7	TRBD1	-	CASSPGTELSYEQYF	TGTGCCAGCAGCCCCGGGACAGAGCTATCCTACGAGCAGTACTTC
TRBV19	TRBJ1-5	-	-	CASNHGRQGQPQHF	TGTGCCAGTAATCATGGCCGCCAGGGTCAGCCCCAGCATTTT
TRBV7-6	TRBJ2-4	-	-	CASSLGVGENIQYF	TGTGCCAGCAGCTTAGGAGTCGGGGAGAACATTCAGTACTTC
TRBV9	TRBJ1-5	-	-	CASSVGHGLEQPQHF	TGTGCCAGCAGCGTAGGTCACGGCCTCGAACAGCCCCAGCATTTT
TRBV2	TRBJ1-1	-	-	CASSDGGMNTEAFF	TGTGCCAGCAGTGATGGGGGGATGAACACTGAAGCTTTCTTT
TRBV15	TRBJ1-5	-	-	CATENRVGNQPQHF	TGTGCCACTGAAAACAGGGTTGGCAATCAGCCCCAGCATTTT
TRBV20-1	TRBJ2-7	-	-	CSARDRASFYEQYF	TGCAGTGCTAGAGACAGGGCCAGTTTCTACGAGCAGTACTTC
TRBV27	TRBJ1-2	-	-	CASSLTLNYGYTF	TGTGCCAGCAGTTTAACCCTAAACTATGGCTACACCTTC
TRBV12-3/TRBV12-4	TRBJ2-7	TRBD1	-	CASSGWDRTWQYF	TGTGCCAGCAGTGGATGGGACAGAACGTGGCAGTACTTC
TRBV20-1	TRBJ1-3	TRBD1	-	CSARSIGQGGNTIYF	TGCAGTGCTAGATCGATCGGACAGGGGGGAAACACCATATATTTT
TRBV7-9	TRBJ2-1	-	-	CASSPGGPSYNEQFF	TGTGCCAGCAGCCCGGGGGGCCCCTCCTACAATGAGCAGTTCTTC
TRBV27	TRBJ2-7	-	once	CASTRFGGAEQYF	TGTGCCAGCACCCGATTTGGAGGGGCCGAGCAGTACTTC
TRBV7-3	TRBJ2-1	-	few	CASSLDLSSYNEQFF	TGTGCCAGCAGCTTGGATCTGAGCTCCTACAATGAGCAGTTCTTC
TRBV12-3/TRBV12-4	TRBJ2-7	-	-	CATLGPPSYEQYF	TGTGCCACCCTGGGTCCTCCGAGCTACGAGCAGTACTTC
TRBV5-4	TRBJ2-7	-	-	CASSLMADYEQYF	TGTGCCAGCAGCTTGATGGCAGATTACGAGCAGTACTTC
TRBV2	TRBJ2-3	-	-	CASSDPYTDTQYF	TGTGCCAGCAGTGACCCATACACAGATACGCAGTATTTT
TRBV14	TRBJ2-7	-	few	CASSQGQGPYEQYF	TGTGCCAGCAGCCAAGGGCAGGGACCCTACGAGCAGTACTTC
TRBV29-1	TRBJ2-1	-	-	CSVVVEFSYNEQFF	TGCAGCGTTGTAGTAGAGTTTTCCTACAATGAGCAGTTCTTC
TRBV5-6	TRBJ2-5	TRBD2	-	CASSWIAGGIQETQYF	TGTGCCAGCAGCTGGATAGCGGGGGGGATCCAAGAGACCCAGTACTTC